This is a list of T cell receptor beta chains from one sample in a study of human T cells and chemical hapten exposure. TCRdb itself ran the RACE reads through MiXCR, one entry per CDR3 protein. Seen here are 150,000 to 200,000 distinct CDR3 sequences, 13% to 15% observed once, and the top ten hold approximately 1.5%. The sample in question was whole blood, obtained in connection with sensitization to the hapten diphenylcyclopropenone (DPC). These receptors were taken from a woman aged 25 to 39 with alopecia areata. Some clones in this sample may be carry-over from other donors' samples. CDR3s include the opening cysteine and the closing phenylalanine or tryptophan. D genes are given only for firm matches. Part of the rows lack a size; the others show once, few, many or a class for expanded clones.

DNA,CDR3,D,J,V,size
TGCAGTGCCCCGGTTAGCGGGAGTCCCTACGAGCAGTACTTC,CSAPVSGSPYEQYF,TRBD2,TRBJ2-7,TRBV20-1,.
TGTGCCAGCAGCTCCCGAGGGCCAACTAATGAAAAACTGTTTTTT,CASSSRGPTNEKLFF,.,TRBJ1-4,TRBV7-8,few
TGTGCCAGCAGCTTCACCCCCAGGGAGTCCGGCTATGGCTACACCTTC,CASSFTPRESGYGYTF,.,TRBJ1-2,TRBV5-4,.
TGTGCCAGCAGTTTGGGTAGCCGAGGCGCCACTAACTATGGCTACACCTTC,CASSLGSRGATNYGYTF,.,TRBJ1-2,TRBV12-3/TRBV12-4,few
TGCGCCAGCACTGCCGGGACAGTGAACACTGAAGCTTTCTTT,CASTAGTVNTEAFF,TRBD1,TRBJ1-1,TRBV5-1,few
TGCGCCAGCAGACGGGGGACGACTGGAATTGACTATGGCTACACCTTC,CASRRGTTGIDYGYTF,.,TRBJ1-2,TRBV5-1,many
TGTGCCACCAGGGAGCGGGAGTCCTACAATGAGCAGTTCTTC,CATRERESYNEQFF,TRBD2,TRBJ2-1,TRBV15,few
TGTGCCAGCAGCCGGGCAAAAGGACTGGGTGGTTACGAGCAGTACTTC,CASSRAKGLGGYEQYF,.,TRBJ2-7,TRBV7-2,.
TGTGCCAGCAGACTGGGGACAGGGGGCGCGTTGGAGCAGTACTTC,CASRLGTGGALEQYF,TRBD1,TRBJ2-7,TRBV6-2/TRBV6-3,.
TGTGCCAGCAGCCTTGGGACATCTAGCACAGATACGCAGTATTTT,CASSLGTSSTDTQYF,.,TRBJ2-3,TRBV3-1,few
TGCGCCAGCAGCTTGAATGCGGGGGCCGGAGATACGCAGTATTTT,CASSLNAGAGDTQYF,.,TRBJ2-3,TRBV5-1,.
TGTGCCAGCAGCCAAGATCTCCTTGGGGAGCAGTACTTC,CASSQDLLGEQYF,.,TRBJ2-7,TRBV3-1,.
TGTGCCAGCAGTGCCCGGGACTTCGAAGAGACCCAGTACTTC,CASSARDFEETQYF,.,TRBJ2-5,TRBV6-2/TRBV6-3,.
TGTGCCAGCAGGGCATCTCCCCAAGGCTATGGCTACACCTTC,CASRASPQGYGYTF,.,TRBJ1-2,TRBV9,.
TGTGCCAGCAGCTTGGTCCCGGGACTCTATAATTCACCCCTCCACTTT,CASSLVPGLYNSPLHF,.,TRBJ1-6,TRBV7-2,few
TGCGCCAGCAGTGGCTGGTGGGGGGAAACCTACGAGCAGTACTTC,CASSGWWGETYEQYF,.,TRBJ2-7,TRBV10-1,few
TGTGCCAGCAGTGGTACAGGTTCTCAGCCCCAGCATTTT,CASSGTGSQPQHF,.,TRBJ1-5,TRBV27,.
TGTGCCAGCAGAACGGGGACCTCAGGTCGGGGTGGCTACACCTTC,CASRTGTSGRGGYTF,.,TRBJ1-2,TRBV12-3/TRBV12-4,.
TGTGCCAGCAGTGAGAGAAAGGGAGCGGAAAATCAGCCCCAGCATTTT,CASSERKGAENQPQHF,.,TRBJ1-5,TRBV28,.
TGTGCCAGCTCACAGGAGGCCAATGAGCAGTTCTTC,CASSQEANEQFF,.,TRBJ2-1,TRBV18,.
TGTGCCAGCAACACCGGGGGGGCGTCGCATGAAAAACTGTTTTTT,CASNTGGASHEKLFF,.,TRBJ1-4,TRBV28,.
TGCAGCGCCCGAACAGGGCTTGGCTACACCTTC,CSARTGLGYTF,.,TRBJ1-2,TRBV29-1,.
TGCGCCAGCAGCATCGGGACTACTCTGGATGAGCAGTTCTTC,CASSIGTTLDEQFF,TRBD2,TRBJ2-1,TRBV5-1,.
TGTGCCAGCAGCTTTAGACAGGGGGCTGACTATGGCTACACCTTC,CASSFRQGADYGYTF,TRBD1,TRBJ1-2,TRBV7-2,few
TGTGCCACCAGTGATCGTCCAGGGGGACAGGGGGCTAGGGATACGCAGTATTTT,CATSDRPGGQGARDTQYF,TRBD1,TRBJ2-3,TRBV24-1,many
TGTGCCAGCAGCCAAGATAGGACGGGTGGCTACACCTTC,CASSQDRTGGYTF,.,TRBJ1-2,TRBV3-1,.
TGTGCCAGCAGTTTAATCTCGGGTTGGTACAATGAGCAGTTCTTC,CASSLISGWYNEQFF,.,TRBJ2-1,TRBV6-2/TRBV6-3,.
TGCGCCAGCAGTGGTGGACAGGTATACAATGAGCAGTTCTTC,CASSGGQVYNEQFF,TRBD1,TRBJ2-1,TRBV10-1,few
TGTGCCAGTAGTGTGGAGGGTAGCAATCAGCCCCAGCATTTT,CASSVEGSNQPQHF,.,TRBJ1-5,TRBV19,few
TGTGCCAGCAGCTCGAACTATGGCTACACCTTC,CASSSNYGYTF,.,TRBJ1-2,TRBV28,many
TGTGCCAGCAGCTTAGCCCGTCAAGAGACCCAGTACTTC,CASSLARQETQYF,.,TRBJ2-5,TRBV7-6,.
TGTGCCAGCAGCCAAGACGGTGGCGGTGTCTTCGCAACCGTCCTGGACACCATATATTTT,CASSQDGGGVFATVLDTIYF,.,TRBJ1-3,TRBV3-1,few
TGCAGCGTTGGGCATCTAGCGGGAGTCGCAGATACGCAGTATTTT,CSVGHLAGVADTQYF,TRBD2,TRBJ2-3,TRBV29-1,few
TGTGCCAGCAGCTTAGCGAGTCAGGGCCCCGCGCCTGGCTACACCTTC,CASSLASQGPAPGYTF,.,TRBJ1-2,TRBV7-2,many
TGTGCCAGCAGCCCTCGGACCGCGAGCTCTGGAAACACCATATATTTT,CASSPRTASSGNTIYF,.,TRBJ1-3,TRBV7-2,few
TGTGCCAGCAGTTATTCGAGGGGAGGTCAGCCCCAGCATTTT,CASSYSRGGQPQHF,.,TRBJ1-5,TRBV6-2/TRBV6-3,.
TGTGCCAGCACCAACTCCCCGGACAGGGTCAATCAGCCCCAGCATTTT,CASTNSPDRVNQPQHF,TRBD1,TRBJ1-5,TRBV6-2/TRBV6-3,.
TGTGCCAGTGGCCAGGGGATCTACGAGCAGTACTTC,CASGQGIYEQYF,.,TRBJ2-7,TRBV19,.
TGTGCCAGCTCACCCCCGGGACCAATAAGTTATGAGCAGTTCTTC,CASSPPGPISYEQFF,.,TRBJ2-1,TRBV18,few
TGTGCCAGCAGCTTGGAGGGGACACGACCCTACGAGCAGTACTTC,CASSLEGTRPYEQYF,.,TRBJ2-7,TRBV5-6,few